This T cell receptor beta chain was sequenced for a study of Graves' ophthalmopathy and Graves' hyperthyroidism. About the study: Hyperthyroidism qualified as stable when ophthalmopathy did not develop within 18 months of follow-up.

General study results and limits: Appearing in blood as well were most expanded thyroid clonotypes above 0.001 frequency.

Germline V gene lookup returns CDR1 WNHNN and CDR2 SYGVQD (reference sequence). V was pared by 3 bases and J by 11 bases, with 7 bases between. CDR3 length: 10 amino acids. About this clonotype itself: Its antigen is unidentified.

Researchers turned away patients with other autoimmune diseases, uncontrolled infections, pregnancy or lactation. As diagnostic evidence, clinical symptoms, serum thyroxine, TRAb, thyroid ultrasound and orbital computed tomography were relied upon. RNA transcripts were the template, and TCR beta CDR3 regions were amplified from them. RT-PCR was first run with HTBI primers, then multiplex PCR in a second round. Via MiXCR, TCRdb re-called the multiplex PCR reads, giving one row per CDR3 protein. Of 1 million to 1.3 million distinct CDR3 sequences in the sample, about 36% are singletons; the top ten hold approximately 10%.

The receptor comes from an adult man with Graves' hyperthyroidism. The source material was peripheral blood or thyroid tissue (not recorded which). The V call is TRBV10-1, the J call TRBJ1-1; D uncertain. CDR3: CASSDPRAFF. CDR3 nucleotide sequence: TGCGCCAGCAGTGATCCGAGGGCTTTCTTT.